This T cell receptor beta chain was found in a study of Graves' ophthalmopathy and Graves' hyperthyroidism. Study-wide points: Blood repertoires reportedly contained most expanded thyroid clonotypes above 0.001 frequency.

Details on this clonotype: The antigen remains undetermined.

Using RNA transcripts, the TCR beta CDR3 regions were amplified. The library came from an HTBI-primed first-round RT-PCR and a second-round multiplex PCR. TCRdb reprocessed the multiplex PCR reads via MiXCR and lists one record per CDR3 protein. The data hold approximately 700,000 distinct CDR3 sequences, with roughly 40% observed a single time. This sequence was found in an adult man with Graves' ophthalmopathy. Sequenced: peripheral blood.

CDR3 amino acids: CASSLAAGRETQYF. Here the CDR3 DNA reads TGTGCCAGCAGCTTGGCCGCAGGGCGAGAGACCCAGTACTTC. The chain couples TRBV5-4 to TRBJ2-5; a weak D match, TRBD1 (5 bases). Between the trimmed V and J ends, which lost 0 bases and 4 bases, there was a span of 10 bases. Germline V gives CDR1 SGHNT, CDR2 YYREEE (reference sequence). This CDR3 region has 14 residues.